The sequence of this T cell receptor (beta chain) was determined in a study of T cells in localized non-small cell lung cancer (dated by TCRdb to about 2020). In terms of the full investigation: T cell repertoires of approximately 250 early-stage NSCLC patients were analyzed, with tumors being compared against uninvolved tumor-adjacent lungs. Of the NSCLC patients, 120 to 150 were male and about 97 were female, and the mean age was about 69 years. The cohort consisted of 236 treatment-naive NSCLC patients whose localized lung tumors had been resected.

The full study reports these points: A median of approximately 55 of the top 100 tumor clones were detected in paired uninvolved adjacent lung, and some 28 of these tumor clones were also found among the top 100 clones of the paired uninvolved adjacent lung. Because the study design was exploratory, TCR variables were selected using unadjusted p-values without false-discovery rate correction. Because multi-region tumor sequencing was not done, intratumor heterogeneity could not be ruled out. The highest T cell clonality was observed in uninvolved tumor-adjacent lung, where clonality exceeded that of tumor, suggesting that antigenic responses were more focused in uninvolved tumor-adjacent lung. Longer overall survival was associated with higher blood T cell density, whereas shorter survival was associated with higher adjacent-lung clonality.

TCR beta CDR3 regions were sequenced from DNA using the immunoSEQ Assay. From the authors' description of their analysis: To compute T cell density, TCR beta template counts were normalized to usable DNA, which was estimated by amplifying housekeeping genes. Richness was estimated using the preseqR package, with extrapolation to 400,000 templates for PBMC samples and to 120,000 templates for tissue samples. Clonality was defined by subtracting Pielou's evenness from one. Tissue-enriched TCRs were identified by differential abundance testing using productive amino-acid clonotypes, minimum total count 5 and alpha 0.1. The Jaccard Index and the Morisita Overlap Index were used to measure how much the repertoires overlapped between compartments. GLIPH clustered TCR beta CDR3s with public tetramer-defined viral CDR3s; viral motifs required at least three viral sequences plus V-gene enrichment. Not all clones reach the TCRdb copy of this immuneACCESS table, which keeps in-frame sequences only. Checked studies attribute under half of the gap to unresolved V genes and leave the rest unexplained. Clone size and V and J calls were adopted from that table, with D and trimming inferred from the DNA. Here the sample has 1,300 or so clones; over 35% occur a single time. The top ten constitute less than 15% of the sample.

At diagnosis, peripheral blood, uninvolved tumor-adjacent lung and tumor were collected and stored as a combination of fresh-frozen and FFPE material. On this clone itself: It has no known antigen specificity. The sample holds no much larger clone one base away, and base qualities are not on file.

Germline trimming amounts to 5 bases on V and 3 bases on J, with 7 as the count of junction bases outside the gene matches. Measured from the cysteine to the phenylalanine, the CDR3 is 15 residues long. Here the CDR3 DNA is all that survives: 45 bases in frame from base 1. The germline V gene (reference sequence) yields LNHDA for CDR1 and SQIVND for CDR2. The material sequenced was lung tumor tissue, taken before any cancer treatment. The TCR sequence derives from a woman aged 18 to 49 with stage I lung adenocarcinoma. The chain is encoded by TRBV19 joined to TRBJ2-1; 7 bases in the middle match TRBD2. Read as DNA, the sequence is TGTGCCAGTAGTCCATACCTAGCGGACTACAATGAGCAGTTCTTC. Translated, this is CASSPYLADYNEQFF.